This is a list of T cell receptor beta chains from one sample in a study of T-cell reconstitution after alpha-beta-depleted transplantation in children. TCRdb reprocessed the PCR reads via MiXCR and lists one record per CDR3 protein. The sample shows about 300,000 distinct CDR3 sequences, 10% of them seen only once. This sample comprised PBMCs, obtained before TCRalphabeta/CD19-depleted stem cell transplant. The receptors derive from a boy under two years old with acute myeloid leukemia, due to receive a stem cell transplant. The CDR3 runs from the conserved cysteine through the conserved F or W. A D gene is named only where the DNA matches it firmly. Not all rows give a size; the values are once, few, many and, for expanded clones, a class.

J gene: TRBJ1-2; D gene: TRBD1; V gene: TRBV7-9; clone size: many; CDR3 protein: CASSFQGGYGYTF; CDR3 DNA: TGTGCCAGCAGCTTTCAGGGGGGCTATGGCTACACCTTC
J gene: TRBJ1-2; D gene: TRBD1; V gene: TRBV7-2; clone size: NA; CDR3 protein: CASSSVTGNYGYTF; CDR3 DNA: TGTGCCAGCAGCTCCGTGACAGGGAACTATGGCTACACCTTC
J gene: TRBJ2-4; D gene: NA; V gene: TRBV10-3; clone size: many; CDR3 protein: CAISEGGPPNIQYF; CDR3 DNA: TGTGCCATCAGTGAAGGGGGTCCCCCAAACATTCAGTACTTC
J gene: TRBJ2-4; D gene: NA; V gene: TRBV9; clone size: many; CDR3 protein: CASSVGPLAKNIQYF; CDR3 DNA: TGTGCCAGCAGCGTAGGGCCGTTAGCCAAAAACATTCAGTACTTC
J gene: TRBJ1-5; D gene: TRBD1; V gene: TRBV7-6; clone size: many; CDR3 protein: CASSLGGTGGNQPQHF; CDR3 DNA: TGTGCCAGCAGCTTAGGGGGGACAGGGGGAAATCAGCCCCAGCATTTT
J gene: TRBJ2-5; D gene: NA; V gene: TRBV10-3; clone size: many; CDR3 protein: CATSERGYQETQYF; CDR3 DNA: TGTGCCACGTCCGAACGGGGATACCAAGAGACCCAGTACTTC
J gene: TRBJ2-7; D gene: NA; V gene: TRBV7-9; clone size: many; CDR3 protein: CASSSGRGPVYEQYF; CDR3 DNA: TGTGCCAGCAGCTCAGGGAGGGGGCCTGTTTACGAGCAGTACTTC
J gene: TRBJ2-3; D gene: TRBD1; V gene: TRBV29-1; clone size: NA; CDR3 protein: CSAGQGYGTDTQYF; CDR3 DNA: TGCAGCGCCGGACAGGGGTATGGGACAGATACGCAGTATTTT
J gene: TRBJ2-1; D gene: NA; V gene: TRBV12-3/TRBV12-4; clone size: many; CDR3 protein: CASSPGVYNEQFF; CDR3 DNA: TGTGCCAGCAGTCCAGGGGTGTACAATGAGCAGTTCTTC
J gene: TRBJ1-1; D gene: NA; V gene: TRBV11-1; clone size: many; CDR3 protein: CASSLVFGTLVMNTEAFF; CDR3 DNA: TGTGCCAGCAGCTTAGTTTTTGGGACGCTTGTTATGAACACTGAAGCTTTCTTT
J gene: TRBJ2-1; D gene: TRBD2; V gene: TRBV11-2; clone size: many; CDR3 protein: CASSLRLAGVNEQFF; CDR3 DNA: TGTGCCAGCAGCTTAAGGCTAGCGGGAGTCAATGAGCAGTTCTTC
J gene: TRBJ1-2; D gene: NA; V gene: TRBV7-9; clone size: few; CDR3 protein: CASSLARGTGYTF; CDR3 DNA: TGTGCCAGCAGCTTAGCCAGGGGTACGGGCTACACCTTC
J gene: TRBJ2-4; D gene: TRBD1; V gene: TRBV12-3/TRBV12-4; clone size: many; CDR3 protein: CASSFIPGQKNIQYF; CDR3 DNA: TGTGCCAGCAGCTTTATACCGGGACAGAAAAACATTCAGTACTTC
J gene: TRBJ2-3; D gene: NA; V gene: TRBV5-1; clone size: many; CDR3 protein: CASSGLPGVTDTQYF; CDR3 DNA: TGCGCCAGCAGCGGCCTGCCAGGGGTCACAGATACGCAGTATTTT
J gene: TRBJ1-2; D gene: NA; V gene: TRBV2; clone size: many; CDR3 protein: CASSEGRAYTF; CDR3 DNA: TGTGCCAGCAGTGAGGGCAGGGCCTACACCTTC
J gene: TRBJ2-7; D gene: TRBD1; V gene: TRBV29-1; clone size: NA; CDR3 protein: CSVVGDRRLLTYEQYF; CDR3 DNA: TGCAGCGTAGTGGGGGACAGGAGGCTCCTTACCTACGAGCAGTACTTC
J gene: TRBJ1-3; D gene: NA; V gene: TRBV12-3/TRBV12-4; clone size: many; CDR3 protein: CASSYTGGNTIYF; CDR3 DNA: TGTGCCAGCAGTTATACAGGGGGAAACACCATATATTTT
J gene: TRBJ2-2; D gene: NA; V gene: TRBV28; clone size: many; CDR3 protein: CASRRLTDKNGELFF; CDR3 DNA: TGTGCCAGCAGACGCCTGACAGATAAGAACGGGGAGCTGTTTTTT
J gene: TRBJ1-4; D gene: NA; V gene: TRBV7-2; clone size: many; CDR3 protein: CASSLSGIQAEGLFF; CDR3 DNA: TGTGCCAGCAGCTTATCGGGGATCCAGGCCGAAGGACTGTTTTTT
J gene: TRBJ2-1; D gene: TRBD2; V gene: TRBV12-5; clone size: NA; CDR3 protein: CASGGGTSRNNEQFF; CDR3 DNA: TGTGCTAGTGGTGGAGGGACTAGCAGAAACAATGAGCAGTTCTTC
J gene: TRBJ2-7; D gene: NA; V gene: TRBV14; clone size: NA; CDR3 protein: CASSLILGTSFYEQYF; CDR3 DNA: TGTGCCAGCAGCCTAATTCTAGGGACAAGTTTTTACGAGCAGTACTTC
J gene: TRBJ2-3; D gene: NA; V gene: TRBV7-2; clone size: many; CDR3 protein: CASSLASSAVRTDTQYF; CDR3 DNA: TGTGCCAGCAGCTTAGCGTCCTCTGCGGTGCGCACAGATACGCAGTATTTT
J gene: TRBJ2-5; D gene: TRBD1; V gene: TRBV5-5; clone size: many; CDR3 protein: CASSLVGDRGLRGETQYF; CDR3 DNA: TGTGCCAGCAGCTTGGTGGGGGACAGGGGCTTGAGGGGAGAGACCCAGTACTTC
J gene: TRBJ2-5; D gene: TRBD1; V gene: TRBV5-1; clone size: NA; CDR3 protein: CASRLGQRQETQYF; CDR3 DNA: TGCGCCAGCAGATTGGGACAGCGGCAAGAGACCCAGTACTTC
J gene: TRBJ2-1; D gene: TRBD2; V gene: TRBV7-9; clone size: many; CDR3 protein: CASSLALAGALNEQFF; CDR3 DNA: TGTGCCAGCAGCTTAGCGCTAGCGGGAGCCCTCAATGAGCAGTTCTTC
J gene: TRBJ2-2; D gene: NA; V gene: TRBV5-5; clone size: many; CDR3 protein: CATGRTALTGELFF; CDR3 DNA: TGTGCCACCGGAAGGACAGCCCTAACCGGGGAGCTGTTTTTT
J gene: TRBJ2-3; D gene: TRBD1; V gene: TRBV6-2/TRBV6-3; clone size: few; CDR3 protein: CASSNFPTGEDTQYF; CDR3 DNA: TGTGCCAGCAGCAACTTTCCGACAGGGGAGGATACGCAGTATTTT
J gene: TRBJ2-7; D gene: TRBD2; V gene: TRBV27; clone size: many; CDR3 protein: CASSLGQGGRNYEQYF; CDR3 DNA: TGTGCCAGCAGTTTAGGGCAGGGAGGGAGGAACTACGAGCAGTACTTC
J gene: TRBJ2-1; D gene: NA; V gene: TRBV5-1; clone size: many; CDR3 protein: CASSLGYSSYNEQFF; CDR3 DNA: TGCGCCAGCAGCTTGGGCTATTCCTCCTACAATGAGCAGTTCTTC
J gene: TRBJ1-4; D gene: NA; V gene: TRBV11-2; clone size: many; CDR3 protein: CASSLGQGGRREKLFF; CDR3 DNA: TGTGCCAGCAGCTTAGGTCAGGGTGGACGACGGGAAAAACTGTTTTTT
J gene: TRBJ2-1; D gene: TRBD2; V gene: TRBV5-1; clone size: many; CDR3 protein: CASSTSQILAGGPYEQFF; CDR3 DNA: TGCGCCAGCAGCACGAGCCAGATACTAGCGGGAGGGCCCTATGAGCAGTTCTTC
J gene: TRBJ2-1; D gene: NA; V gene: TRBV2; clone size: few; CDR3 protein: CASNREGYNEQFF; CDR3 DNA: TGTGCCAGCAACAGGGAGGGTTACAATGAGCAGTTCTTC
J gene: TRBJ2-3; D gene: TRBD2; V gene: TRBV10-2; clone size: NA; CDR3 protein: CASRTSGTTDTQYF; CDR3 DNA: TGCGCCAGCCGAACTAGCGGGACTACAGATACGCAGTATTTT
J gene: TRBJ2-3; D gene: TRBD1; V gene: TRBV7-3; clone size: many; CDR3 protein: CASSLDRGDTQYF; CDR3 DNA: TGTGCCAGCAGCTTGGACAGGGGGGATACGCAGTATTTT
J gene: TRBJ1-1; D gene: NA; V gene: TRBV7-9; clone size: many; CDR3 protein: CASSLGTTEAFF; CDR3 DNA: TGTGCCAGCAGCTTAGGGACCACTGAAGCTTTCTTT